Following are 23 T cell receptor beta chains from one sample sequenced in a study of blood T cell repertoires in COVID-19. Sequencing used immunoSEQ multiplex PCR; TCRdb keeps in-frame clones, though not all of them. The sample records 260,000 or so clones, more than 70% being singletons. Sequences were obtained from peripheral blood. The receptors were sampled from an elderly man with acute or convalescent COVID-19.

This clone has a handful of counts. This sequence joins TRBV3-1 (or the pseudogene TRBV3-2) and TRBJ2-7; weak D call: TRBD2 (5 bases). Trimming took 2 bases from V and 5 from J, leaving 10 bases between them. Germline V CDR1 and CDR2: LGHDT, YNNKEL (reference sequence). The CDR3 spans 13 residues. Here the CDR3 reads CASSQLRGNEQYF. Here the CDR3 DNA reads TGTGCCAGCAGCCAACTAAGAGGGAACGAGCAGTACTTC.

J is TRBJ2-2 and V is TRBV19; maybe TRBD2 (5 bases). Looked up from germline, CDR1 is LNHDA and CDR2 is SQIVND (reference sequence). Trimming took 5 bases from V and 2 from J, leaving 9 bases between them. The CDR3 length is 14 residues. CDR3 sequence reads: CASSARGNTGELFF. The CDR3 nucleotides are TGTGCCAGTAGTGCCCGGGGAAACACCGGGGAGCTGTTTTTT.

V usage is TRBV30 and J usage is TRBJ2-3; D gene uncertain. CDR1 and CDR2 (germline): GTSNPN, SVGIG (reference sequence). There are 18 residues in the CDR3. The germline V and J ends were trimmed by 1 base and 5 bases, with 25 bases remaining between them. The CDR3 protein is CAWSATRDFLRMEDTQYF. The CDR3 nucleotides read TGTGCCTGGAGTGCTACCCGTGACTTCCTCCGGATGGAAGATACGCAGTATTTT.

The chain recombines TRBV3-1 (or the pseudogene TRBV3-2) with TRBJ1-1, with D unclear. Per the germline V gene, CDR1 is LGHDT and CDR2 is YNNKEL (reference sequence). V lost 0 bases and J lost 4, with 15 bases in between. The CDR3 is 16 amino acids. CDR3 loop: CASSQDGVGGSTEAFF. The CDR3, as DNA: TGTGCCAGCAGCCAAGACGGGGTAGGAGGTTCCACTGAAGCTTTCTTT.

This chain joins TRBV29-1 and TRBJ2-7, with 10 bases that match TRBD1. V was pared by 2 bases and J by 3 bases, with 4 bases of the junction left unmatched. The germline gives CDR1 SQVTM, CDR2 ANQGSEA. This CDR3 has 14 residues. The DNA for the CDR3 is TGCAGCGTTGAATGGACAGGGGGTGGCTACGAGCAGTACTTC. The encoded protein is CSVEWTGGGYEQYF.

The rearrangement uses TRBV24-1 and TRBJ2-7; 11 bases line up with TRBD1. Trimming took 1 base from V and 6 from J; bases not matched to a gene: 7. Germline CDR1 is KGHDR and CDR2 is SFDVKD. The CDR3 extends over 16 amino acids. The CDR3 DNA is TGTGCCACCAGTGATTTTATCGCGGGGACAGGGGGCGAGCAGTACTTC. Its translation is CATSDFIAGTGGEQYF.

The chain recombines TRBV11-2 with TRBJ1-2; 7 bases line up with TRBD1. V was pared by 0 bases and J by 8 bases, with 6 bases of the junction left unmatched. This CDR3 has 14 residues. The germline V gene has CDR1 SGHAT and CDR2 FQNNGV. CDR3 sequence (DNA): TGTGCCAGCAGCTTAGAGCGGACAGGCGGAGGCTACACCTTC. This sequence encodes CASSLERTGGGYTF.

This clone was detected only a few times. The V gene is TRBV5-5, the J gene TRBJ1-3, with a weak D call TRBD1 (6 bases). This CDR3 has 17 amino acids. The germline V gene has CDR1 SGHKS and CDR2 YYEKEE (reference sequence). V dropped 0 bases and J dropped 1 base, with 14 bases sitting between them. The CDR3 region has the DNA TGTGCCAGCAGCTTGGCCGCGGGGGGCGCTTCTGGAAACACCATATATTTT. Protein sequence: CASSLAAGGASGNTIYF.

The chain carries TRBV5-4 and TRBJ2-3, with D perhaps TRBD1 (6 bases). Trimming removed 0 bases at V and 2 bases at J, with 10 bases between. This CDR3 is built from 15 residues. Per germline, CDR1 SGHNT and CDR2 YYREEE (reference sequence). CDR3 loop: CASSLDAGVTDTQYF. Here the CDR3 DNA reads TGTGCCAGCAGCTTGGACGCAGGGGTCACAGATACGCAGTATTTT.

The chain carries TRBV6-2 or TRBV6-3 and TRBJ2-2, with 7 bases matching TRBD1. The CDR3 loop spans 15 amino acids. Trimming removed 6 bases from V and 0 bases from J; junction bases left unmatched: 4. Germline CDR1 MNHEY, CDR2 SVGEGT. The CDR3 protein is CASSLGQTNTGELFF. In DNA form, the CDR3 reads TGTGCCAGCAGCCTGGGACAGACGAACACCGGGGAGCTGTTTTTT.

The gene calls are TRBV5-1 and TRBJ2-5, with TRBD1 matching 7 bases. The CDR3 is 14 amino acids. Germline trimming cut 4 bases from V and 3 bases from J; bases unmatched to any gene: 6. Germline loops: CDR1 SGHRS, CDR2 YFSETQ. The CDR3 here is CASSPGTAEETQYF. CDR3 DNA: TGCGCCAGCAGCCCTGGGACAGCAGAAGAGACCCAGTACTTC. Full variable domain (missing parts from reference TRBV5-1 and TRBJ2-5): KAGVTQTPRYLIKTRGQQVTLSCSPISGHRSVSWYQQTPGQGLQFLFEYFSETQRNKGNFPGRFSGRQFSNSRSEMNVSTLELGDSALYLCASSPGTAEETQYFGPGTRLLVL.

V is TRBV25-1 and J is TRBJ1-1; D may be TRBD1 (5 bases). Germline CDR1 and CDR2: MGHDK and SYGVNS. V was pared by 3 bases and J by 0 bases, with 8 bases between. This CDR3 contains 14 residues. CDR3 amino acids: CASSEAGLNTEAFF. In nucleotides, the CDR3 is TGTGCCAGCAGTGAGGCAGGGCTGAACACTGAAGCTTTCTTT.

In the case of this clone: Within the sample, other DNA sequences also encode this same CDR3. This chain joins TRBV27 and TRBJ1-3, with D uncertain. CDR3 length equals 14 residues. Per germline, CDR1 MNHEY and CDR2 SMNVEV (reference sequence). With 0 bases removed from V and 4 bases from J, the gap between germline ends came to 7 bases. As DNA, the CDR3 is TGTGCCAGCAGTTTATCGTTCGGGGGAAACACCATATATTTT. Translation gives CASSLSFGGNTIYF.

This chain connects TRBV19 to TRBJ2-3, with TRBD2 matching 8 bases. There are 16 residues in the CDR3. The trim removed 1 base at V and 0 bases at J, leaving 3 bases unmatched. The germline CDR1 and CDR2 sequences are LNHDA and SQIVND (reference sequence). The DNA for the CDR3 is TGTGCCAGTAGTATAGTCGCTAGCGGGAGCACAGATACGCAGTATTTT. Translated: CASSIVASGSTDTQYF.

The chain carries TRBV27 and TRBJ1-1; the D gene is possibly TRBD1 (6 bases). There are 16 residues in the CDR3. Germline V gene sequence: CDR1 MNHEY, CDR2 SMNVEV (reference sequence). The V end lost 5 bases, the J end lost 1 base, and 17 bases lay between the germline ends. CDR3 nucleotide sequence: TGTGCCAGCAGTCCGGACAGACCAAGGGAGAACACTGAAGCTTTCTTT. Translated: CASSPDRPRENTEAFF.

The gene calls are TRBV15 and TRBJ1-5, with 7 bases fitting TRBD1. Trimming took 0 bases from V and 7 from J; bases not matched to a gene: 6. CDR1 is LNHNV, CDR2 YYDKDF, per germline (reference sequence). The CDR3 sequence is 15 residues long. As DNA, the CDR3 is TGTGCCACCAGCAGAGAGGACAGGTTGGTACAGCCCCAGCATTTT. This codes for CATSREDRLVQPQHF.

This clone showed up just once. A junction end diverges from the germline sequence, so it may reflect a read error. This chain joins TRBV18 and TRBJ2-1, with D possibly TRBD2 on 6 matching bases. Germline loops: CDR1 KGHSH, CDR2 LQKENI. This CDR3 spans 16 amino acids. CDR3 protein: CASSPRGSRSDNEQFF. The CDR3, as DNA: TGTGCCAGCTCACCTCGGGGGTCCCGCTCCGACAATGAGCAGTTCTTC.

The chain links TRBV5-4 to TRBJ2-7; 9 positions agree with TRBD1. The germline V gene encodes CDR1 SGHNT and CDR2 YYREEE (reference sequence). The CDR3 is 16 amino acids. Trimming took 4 bases from V and 3 from J; bases not matched to a gene: 11. Written as DNA, the CDR3 is TGTGCCAGCAGCCCCCCTGGGACAGGGAGCCACTACGAGCAGTACTTC. Translated, it gives CASSPPGTGSHYEQYF.

This clone was seen only once. The V and J genes are TRBV2 and TRBJ1-6; 8 nucleotides align to TRBD1. This CDR3 is 15 amino acids long. Germline CDR1 reads SNHLY; CDR2 reads FYNNEI. After removal of 2 bases from V and 6 bases from J, the junction contained 3 bases not matched to a gene. The CDR3 nucleotides read TGTGCCAGCAGTGAAAGACAGGGGACTAATTCACCCCTCCACTTT. Its translation is CASSERQGTNSPLHF.

The CDR3 region is CASSSAGPSYNEQFF. The CDR3 DNA sequence: TGTGCCAGCAGTTCAGCGGGGCCCTCCTACAATGAGCAGTTCTTC. This sequence joins TRBV27 and TRBJ2-1, with 7 bases identical to TRBD2. This CDR3 is 15 amino acids long. The germline gives CDR1 MNHEY, CDR2 SMNVEV (reference sequence). The V segment lost 4 bases and the J segment 0 bases; nucleotides outside the gene matches: 3.

This chain links TRBV12-3 or TRBV12-4 with TRBJ1-6, with a tentative D call TRBD1 (6 bases). This CDR3 has 13 residues. Trimming took off 1 base at V and 11 bases at J, with 9 bases between the two ends. The CDR3 reads CASSLEGGTPLHF. CDR3 coding DNA: TGTGCCAGCAGTTTAGAGGGGGGGACACCCCTCCACTTT.

The gene calls are TRBV24-1 and TRBJ2-7; weak D call: TRBD1 (6 bases). In germline, CDR1 is KGHDR, CDR2 SFDVKD. This CDR3 has 11 residues. The V end lost 6 bases, the J end lost 5 bases, and 7 bases lay between the germline ends. CDR3 sequence: CATSRGNEQYF. The CDR3, as DNA: TGTGCCACCAGTAGGGGGAACGAGCAGTACTTC.

The chain couples TRBV28 to TRBJ1-2; 8 bases are a match to TRBD1. The CDR3 has 13 amino acids. CDR1 is MDHEN and CDR2 is SYDVKM in the germline V gene. V gave up 2 bases and J gave up 4 bases; unmatched junction bases: 0. The CDR3 loop is CASSLTGGYGYTF. Written as DNA, the CDR3 is TGTGCCAGCAGTTTAACAGGGGGCTATGGCTACACCTTC.